Here is one T cell receptor beta chain with its context. The antigen remains undetermined. Trimming left V 4 bases short and J 14 bases short, with 12 bases between. Germline V gene lookup returns CDR1 MNHEY and CDR2 SVGAGI. CDR3 length: 12 amino acids. This sample was included in a study of beta chain features in type 1 diabetes. Findings and limits, study-wide: The similarity of naive, central memory and Treg TCRB repertoires appeared greater among patients than among healthy donors. Patients with Type 1 diabetes showed moderately but significantly shorter TCRB CDR3s in all four CD4+ subsets.

cDNA synthesis used the whole RNA isolate, giving expressed TCRB sequences. The data were produced by immunoSEQ multiplex PCR, yet TCRdb's version contains in-frame clones alone and is incomplete. The data contain 300,000 to 350,000 clones, around 9% of them seen just once; the ten biggest clones take up approximately 1%. The TCR originated in a man in his thirties or forties with type 1 diabetes. The material sequenced was central memory CD4+ T cells from blood. The chain combines TRBV6-5 with TRBJ1-6; D unresolved. In DNA form, the CDR3 reads TGTGCCAGCAGTTCCGACCGAAGGTCCCTCCACTTT. It codes for CASSSDRRSLHF.